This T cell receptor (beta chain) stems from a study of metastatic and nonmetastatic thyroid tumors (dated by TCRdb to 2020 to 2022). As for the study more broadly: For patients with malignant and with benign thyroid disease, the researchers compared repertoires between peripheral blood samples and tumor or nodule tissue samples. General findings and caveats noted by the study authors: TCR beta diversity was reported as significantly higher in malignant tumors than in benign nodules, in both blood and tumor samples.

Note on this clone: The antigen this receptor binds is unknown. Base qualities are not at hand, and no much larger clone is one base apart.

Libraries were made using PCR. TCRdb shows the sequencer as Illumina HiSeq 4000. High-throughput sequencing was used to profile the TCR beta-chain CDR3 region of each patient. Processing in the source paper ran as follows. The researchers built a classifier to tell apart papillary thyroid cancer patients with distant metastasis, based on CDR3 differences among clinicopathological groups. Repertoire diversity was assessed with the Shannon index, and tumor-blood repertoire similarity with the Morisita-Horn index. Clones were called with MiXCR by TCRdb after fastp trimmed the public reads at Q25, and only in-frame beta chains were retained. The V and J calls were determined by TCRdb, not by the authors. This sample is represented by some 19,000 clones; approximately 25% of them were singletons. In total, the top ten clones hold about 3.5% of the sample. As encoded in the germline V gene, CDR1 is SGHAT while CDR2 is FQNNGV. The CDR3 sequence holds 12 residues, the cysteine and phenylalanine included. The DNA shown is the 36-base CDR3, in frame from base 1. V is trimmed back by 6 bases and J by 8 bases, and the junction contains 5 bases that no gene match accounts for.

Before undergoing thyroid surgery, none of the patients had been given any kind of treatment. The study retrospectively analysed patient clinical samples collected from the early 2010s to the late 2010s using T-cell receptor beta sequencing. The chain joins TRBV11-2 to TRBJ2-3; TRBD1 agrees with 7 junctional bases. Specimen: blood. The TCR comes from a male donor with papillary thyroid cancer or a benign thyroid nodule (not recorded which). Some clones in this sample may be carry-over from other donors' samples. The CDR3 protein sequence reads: CASSQGVGTQYF. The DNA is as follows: TGTGCCAGCAGTCAGGGGGTGGGTACGCAGTATTTT.